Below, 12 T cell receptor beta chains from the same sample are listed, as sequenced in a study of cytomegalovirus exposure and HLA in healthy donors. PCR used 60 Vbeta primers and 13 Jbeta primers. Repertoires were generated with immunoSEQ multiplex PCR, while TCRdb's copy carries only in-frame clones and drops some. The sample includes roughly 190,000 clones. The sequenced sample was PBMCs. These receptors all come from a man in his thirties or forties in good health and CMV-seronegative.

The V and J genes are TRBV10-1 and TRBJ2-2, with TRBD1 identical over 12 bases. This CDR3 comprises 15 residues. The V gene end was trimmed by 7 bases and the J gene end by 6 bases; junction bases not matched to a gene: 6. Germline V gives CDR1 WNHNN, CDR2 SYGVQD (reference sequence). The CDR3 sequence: CASNPGQGAPGELFF. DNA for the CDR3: TGCGCCAGCAACCCGGGACAGGGGGCCCCCGGGGAGCTGTTTTTT.

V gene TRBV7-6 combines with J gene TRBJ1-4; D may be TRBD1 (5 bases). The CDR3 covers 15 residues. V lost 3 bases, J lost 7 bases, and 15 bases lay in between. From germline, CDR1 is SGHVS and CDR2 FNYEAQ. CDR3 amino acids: CASSLSSGKGEKLFF. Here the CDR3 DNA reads TGTGCCAGCAGCTTGAGTTCAGGGAAGGGTGAAAAACTGTTTTTT.

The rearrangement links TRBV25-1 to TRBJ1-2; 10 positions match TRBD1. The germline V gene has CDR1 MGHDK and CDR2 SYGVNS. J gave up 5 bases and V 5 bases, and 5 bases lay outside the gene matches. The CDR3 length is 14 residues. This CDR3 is CASSLTGGAYGYTF. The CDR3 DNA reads TGTGCCAGCAGTTTGACAGGGGGCGCGTATGGCTACACCTTC.

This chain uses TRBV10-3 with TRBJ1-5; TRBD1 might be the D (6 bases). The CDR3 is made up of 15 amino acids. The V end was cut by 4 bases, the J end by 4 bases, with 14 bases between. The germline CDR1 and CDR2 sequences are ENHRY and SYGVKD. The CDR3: CAISAAGAGNQPQHF. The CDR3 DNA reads TGTGCCATCAGTGCAGCGGGGGCTGGTAATCAGCCCCAGCATTTT.

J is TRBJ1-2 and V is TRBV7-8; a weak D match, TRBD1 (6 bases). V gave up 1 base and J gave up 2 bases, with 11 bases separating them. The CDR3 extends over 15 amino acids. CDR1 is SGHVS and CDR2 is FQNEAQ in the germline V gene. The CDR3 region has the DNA TGTGCCAGCAGCTTAGTTCGAACAGGGAACTATGGCTACACCTTC. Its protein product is CASSLVRTGNYGYTF.

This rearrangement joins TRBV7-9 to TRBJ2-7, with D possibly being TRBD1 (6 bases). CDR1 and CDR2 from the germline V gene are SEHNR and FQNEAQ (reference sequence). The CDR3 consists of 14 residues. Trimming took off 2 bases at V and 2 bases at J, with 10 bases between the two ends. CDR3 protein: CASSLTGKTYEQYF. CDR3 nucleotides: TGTGCCAGCAGCTTAACAGGGAAGACCTACGAGCAGTACTTC.

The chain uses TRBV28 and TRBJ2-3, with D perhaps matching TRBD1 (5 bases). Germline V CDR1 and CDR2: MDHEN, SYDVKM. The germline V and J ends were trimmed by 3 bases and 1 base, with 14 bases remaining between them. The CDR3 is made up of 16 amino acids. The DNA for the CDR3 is TGTGCCAGCAGTTTTGCATTGGGGCCTGGCACAGATACGCAGTATTTT. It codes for CASSFALGPGTDTQYF.

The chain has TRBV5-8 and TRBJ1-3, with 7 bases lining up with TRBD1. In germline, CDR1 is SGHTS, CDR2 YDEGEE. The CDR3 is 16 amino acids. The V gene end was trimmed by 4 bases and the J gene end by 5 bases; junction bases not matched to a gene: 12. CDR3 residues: CASSLLQGILRNTIYF. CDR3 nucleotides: TGTGCCAGCAGCCTTTTACAGGGGATTCTTAGAAACACCATATATTTT. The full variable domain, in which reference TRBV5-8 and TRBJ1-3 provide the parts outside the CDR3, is EAGVTQSPTHLIKTRGQQATLRCSPISGHTSVYWYQQALGLGLQFLLWYDEGEERNRGNFPPRFSGRQFPNYSSELNVNALELEDSALYLCASSLLQGILRNTIYFGEGSWLTVV.

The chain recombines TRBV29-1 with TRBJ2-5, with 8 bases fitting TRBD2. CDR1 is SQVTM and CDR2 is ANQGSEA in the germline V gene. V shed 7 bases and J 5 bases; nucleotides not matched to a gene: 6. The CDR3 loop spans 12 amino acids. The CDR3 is CSARGGSETQYF. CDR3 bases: TGCAGCGCCCGCGGGGGGAGCGAGACCCAGTACTTC.

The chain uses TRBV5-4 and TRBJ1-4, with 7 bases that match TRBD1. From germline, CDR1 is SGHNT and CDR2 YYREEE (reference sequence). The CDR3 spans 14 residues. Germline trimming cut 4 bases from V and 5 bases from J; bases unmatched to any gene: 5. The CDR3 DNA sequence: TGTGCCAGCAGCATCGACAGGGTGAATGAAAAACTGTTTTTT. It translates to CASSIDRVNEKLFF.

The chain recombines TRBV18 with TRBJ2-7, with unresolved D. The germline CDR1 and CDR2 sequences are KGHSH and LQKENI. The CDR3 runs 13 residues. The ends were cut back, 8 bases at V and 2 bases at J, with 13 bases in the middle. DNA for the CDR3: TGTGCCAGCCGTTCTACTCAAGCCTACGAGCAGTACTTC. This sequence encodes CASRSTQAYEQYF.

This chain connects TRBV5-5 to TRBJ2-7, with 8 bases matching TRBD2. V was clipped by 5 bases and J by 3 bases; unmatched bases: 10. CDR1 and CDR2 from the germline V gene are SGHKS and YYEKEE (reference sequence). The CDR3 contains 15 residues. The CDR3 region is CASSLPGGRIYEQYF. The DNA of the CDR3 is TGTGCCAGCAGTCTCCCGGGGGGGCGGATCTACGAGCAGTACTTC.